The 29 T cell receptor beta chains reported below all come from one sample, sequenced in a study of cytomegalovirus exposure and HLA in healthy donors. TCRdb's copy holds only in-frame clones and misses some; the assay was immunoSEQ multiplex PCR. The sample records roughly 70,000 clones, approximately 96% being singletons. Material for sequencing was PBMCs. Receptors were obtained from a man aged 18 to 30 in good health and CMV-seronegative.

The chain joins TRBV27 to TRBJ1-2, with D uncertain. V was pared by 2 bases and J by 2 bases, with 6 bases between. Germline V gene data show CDR1 as MNHEY and CDR2 as SMNVEV (reference sequence). The CDR3 totals 13 residues. The CDR3 DNA reads as TGTGCCAGCAGTTTAAGGGAGAACTATGGCTACACCTTC. This sequence encodes CASSLRENYGYTF.

The chain combines TRBV10-3 with TRBJ2-2; 9 positions match TRBD1. This CDR3 has 14 amino acids. Trimming at V came to 6 bases and at J to 2 bases, leaving 1 base not matched to a gene. Germline-derived CDR1 and CDR2 are ENHRY and SYGVKD. Written as DNA, the CDR3 is TGTGCCATCAGGGACAGGGGAAACACCGGGGAGCTGTTTTTT. Protein sequence: CAIRDRGNTGELFF.

This chain connects TRBV23-1 to TRBJ1-1, with D unresolved. TRBV23-1 is reported as an ORF; its role is uncertain. The length of the CDR3 is 18 residues. The V gene lost 6 bases and the J gene lost 3 bases, with 26 bases spanning the gap. CDR3 amino acids: CASSLRRRSGCRHTEAFF. The CDR3 DNA reads TGCGCCAGCAGCCTTCGTCGGCGGTCGGGATGTAGACACACTGAAGCTTTCTTT.

The chain links TRBV9 to TRBJ1-2, with TRBD1 matching 9 bases. The CDR3 length is 16 residues. Germline trimming cut 3 bases from V and 2 bases from J; bases unmatched to any gene: 8. Per germline, CDR1 SGDLS and CDR2 YYNGEE. The CDR3 DNA is TGTGCCAGCAGCGCAGGCGCTGGACAGGGGAACTATGGCTACACCTTC. The encoded protein is CASSAGAGQGNYGYTF.

The chain is built from TRBV19 and TRBJ2-7; TRBD2 aligns across 10 bases. The CDR3 extends over 14 amino acids. Germline-derived CDR1 and CDR2 are LNHDA and SQIVND (reference sequence). The junction had 1 base not matched to a gene; V was cut back by 3 bases and J by 2 bases. The CDR3 is CASSISGGPYEQYF. The CDR3, as DNA: TGTGCCAGTAGTATTAGCGGGGGGCCCTACGAGCAGTACTTC. Full variable domain (remainder filled in from reference TRBV19 and TRBJ2-7): DGGITQSPKYLFRKEGQNVTLSCEQNLNHDAMYWYRQDPGQGLRLIYYSQIVNDFQKGDIAEGYSVSREKKESFPLTVTSAQKNPTAFYLCASSISGGPYEQYFGPGTRLTVT.

The chain is built from TRBV29-1 and TRBJ2-2, with D unclear. CDR1 is SQVTM and CDR2 is ANQGSEA in the germline V gene. V lost 6 bases, J lost 0 bases, and 17 bases lay in between. The CDR3 has 16 residues. The CDR3 bases are TGCAGCGTCCTCCTAGGAAGCCTAGCGAACACCGGGGAGCTGTTTTTT. It encodes CSVLLGSLANTGELFF.

The chain is built from TRBV16 and TRBJ2-3; no definite D call. CDR1 and CDR2 (germline): KGHSY, FQNENV. This CDR3 contains 12 residues. With 4 bases removed from V and 4 bases from J, the gap between germline ends came to 6 bases. The CDR3 coding sequence is TGTGCCAGCAGCCCCTCGGCAGATACGCAGTATTTT. This gives the protein CASSPSADTQYF.

The V call is TRBV5-6, the J call TRBJ2-1; 7 bases line up with TRBD1. The CDR3 loop spans 15 amino acids. J gave up 3 bases and V 2 bases, and 5 bases lay outside the gene matches. Germline V gene data show CDR1 as SGHDT and CDR2 as YYEEEE. Here the CDR3 reads CASSFRTGNYNEQFF. DNA for the CDR3: TGTGCCAGCAGCTTTCGGACAGGTAACTACAATGAGCAGTTCTTC.

In this sample, this clone turned up a few times. V usage is TRBV27 and J usage is TRBJ1-4, with 7 positions matching TRBD1. CDR1 is MNHEY, CDR2 SMNVEV, per germline (reference sequence). J was trimmed by 3 bases and V by 6 bases; bases with no gene match: 7. The CDR3 loop spans 15 amino acids. The CDR3 bases are TGTGCCAGCAGCCCTTGGACAGGAGCTAATGAAAAACTGTTTTTT. Protein sequence: CASSPWTGANEKLFF.

The gene calls are TRBV7-6 and TRBJ2-7; tentative D call: TRBD2 (6 bases). The ends were cut back, 4 bases at V and 2 bases at J, with 21 bases in the middle. There are 17 residues in the CDR3. CDR1 is SGHVS, CDR2 FNYEAQ, per germline. The CDR3 protein is CASSSSEGAGSPYEQYF. CDR3 bases: TGTGCCAGCAGCTCGTCAGAGGGTGCGGGGTCCCCCTACGAGCAGTACTTC.

The chain links TRBV30 to TRBJ1-3, with D uncertain. V shed 2 bases and J shed 0 bases, with 14 bases lying between them. Germline V gene data show CDR1 as GTSNPN and CDR2 as SVGIG (reference sequence). The CDR3 runs 16 residues. The CDR3 loop reads CAWSREGFFSGNTIYF. The CDR3 DNA sequence: TGTGCCTGGAGTAGGGAGGGATTTTTCTCTGGAAACACCATATATTTT. The variable domain in full, completed from reference TRBV30 and TRBJ1-3, reads SQTIHQWPATLVQPVGSPLSLECTVEGTSNPNLYWYRQAAGRGLQLLFYSVGIGQISSEVPQNLSASRPQDRQFILSSKKLLLSDSGFYLCAWSREGFFSGNTIYFGEGSWLTVV.

The rearrangement joins TRBV4-1 to TRBJ1-1; D is uncertain. Germline V gives CDR1 MGHRA, CDR2 YSYEKL. V dropped 6 bases and J dropped 4 bases, with 15 bases sitting between them. CDR3 length: 14 amino acids. The CDR3 loop is CASSEPDLSTEAFF. The CDR3 DNA is TGCGCCAGCAGTGAACCTGATCTAAGCACTGAAGCTTTCTTT.

This clone occurred once. This sequence joins TRBV4-1 and TRBJ2-2; the D gene is possibly TRBD1 (7 bases). This CDR3 region has 20 residues. V lost 1 base, J lost 3 bases, and 24 bases lay in between. The V gene's germline CDR1 is MGHRA and CDR2 YSYEKL. CDR3 protein: CASSQAGGSVRRGDTGELFF. CDR3 DNA: TGCGCCAGCAGCCAAGCAGGGGGGTCGGTGCGCAGGGGGGACACCGGGGAGCTGTTTTTT.

The rearrangement joins TRBV27 to TRBJ2-7, with 7 bases that match TRBD1. The germline V gene encodes CDR1 MNHEY and CDR2 SMNVEV (reference sequence). The J segment lost 2 bases and the V segment lost 5 bases, leaving 9 bases of the junction unmatched. The CDR3 is made up of 15 amino acids. The CDR3 coding sequence is TGTGCCAGCAGTCCGTACGGGACAGTAACCTACGAGCAGTACTTC. Protein sequence: CASSPYGTVTYEQYF.

The J gene is TRBJ1-5, the V gene TRBV30; D is possibly TRBD1 (5 bases). This CDR3 contains 15 residues. Germline-derived CDR1 and CDR2 are GTSNPN and SVGIG (reference sequence). V was clipped by 2 bases and J by 6 bases, with 17 bases between them. The chain's CDR3 is CAWSLHAGIGQPQHF. The DNA for the CDR3 is TGTGCCTGGAGTCTCCACGCAGGGATAGGTCAGCCCCAGCATTTT.

V is TRBV14 and J is TRBJ1-2; 7 positions agree with TRBD1. The junction had 5 bases not matched to a gene; V was cut back by 6 bases and J by 4 bases. Germline CDR1 reads SGHDN; CDR2 reads FVKESK. The CDR3 sequence is 13 residues long. The CDR3 spells CASRITGVYGYTF. The DNA for the CDR3 is TGTGCCAGCAGAATAACAGGGGTCTATGGCTACACCTTC.

The chain recombines TRBV27 with TRBJ1-2; perhaps TRBD1 as D (5 bases). The V and J ends lost 5 bases and 2 bases respectively, with 12 bases between them. The CDR3 runs 14 residues. CDR1 is MNHEY and CDR2 is SMNVEV in the germline V gene (reference sequence). The CDR3 sequence is CASSLQGRNYGYTF. The CDR3 nucleotides read TGTGCCAGCAGTCTGCAGGGAAGGAACTATGGCTACACCTTC.

V is TRBV27 and J is TRBJ2-7; the D gene is possibly TRBD1 (5 bases). Trimming removed 6 bases from V and 1 base from J, with 16 bases in between. The CDR3 loop spans 15 amino acids. Germline CDR1 reads MNHEY; CDR2 reads SMNVEV (reference sequence). DNA of the CDR3: TGTGCCAGCAGAAGGACAAGTAATCCGTCCTACGAGCAGTACTTC. This encodes CASRRTSNPSYEQYF.

This chain joins TRBV6-6 and TRBJ1-2, with a tentative D call TRBD1 (5 bases). V lost 2 bases and J lost 10, with 17 bases in between. Germline assignment: CDR1 MNHNY and CDR2 SVGAGI (reference sequence). The CDR3 totals 14 residues. Here the CDR3 DNA reads TGTGCCAGCAGTTACCACAGTATCGGGGGTGACTACACCTTC. It translates to CASSYHSIGGDYTF.

J is TRBJ1-2 and V is TRBV6-5, with 7 nucleotides matching TRBD1. Germline CDR1 and CDR2: MNHEY and SVGAGI. This CDR3 has 13 amino acids. V lost 6 bases, J lost 4 bases, and 5 bases stayed unmatched. CDR3 amino acids: CASRQGPGYGYTF. CDR3 nucleotides: TGTGCCAGCAGACAGGGGCCGGGCTATGGCTACACCTTC.

The chain couples TRBV7-9 to TRBJ1-1, with TRBD1 matching over 12 bases. V shed 3 bases and J 7 bases; nucleotides not matched to a gene: 3. The CDR3 covers 14 residues. CDR1 is SEHNR, CDR2 FQNEAQ, per germline (reference sequence). The CDR3 DNA reads TGTGCCAGCAGCTTTGGGACAGGGGGCGATGAAGCTTTCTTT. As protein: CASSFGTGGDEAFF.

The table lists this clone with a few counts. This chain links TRBV9 with TRBJ2-1; TRBD2 might be the D (5 bases). The CDR3 runs 16 residues. Trimming stripped 2 bases from V and 0 bases from J, with 12 bases between. Germline V CDR1 and CDR2: SGDLS, YYNGEE. The CDR3 loop is CASSVRTGSSYNEQFF. The CDR3 DNA sequence: TGTGCCAGCAGCGTTCGGACTGGGTCCTCCTACAATGAGCAGTTCTTC. Based on the CDR3 plus reference TRBV9 and TRBJ2-1, the full variable domain is DSGVTQTPKHLITATGQRVTLRCSPRSGDLSVYWYQQSLDQGLQFLIQYYNGEERAKGNILERFSAQQFPDLHSELNLSSLELGDSALYFCASSVRTGSSYNEQFFGPGTRLTVL.

This sequence joins TRBV5-1 and TRBJ1-1; possibly TRBD1 for D (6 bases). The CDR3 sequence is 13 residues long. Germline assignment: CDR1 SGHRS and CDR2 YFSETQ. The V end was cut by 2 bases, the J end by 2 bases, with 7 bases between. CDR3 sequence (DNA): TGCGCCAGCAGCTTCAGGGGAAACACTGAAGCTTTCTTT. This codes for CASSFRGNTEAFF.

The gene calls are TRBV7-9 and TRBJ1-1; possibly TRBD1 for D (6 bases). The CDR3 runs to 14 residues. The germline CDR1 and CDR2 sequences are SEHNR and FQNEAQ (reference sequence). Trimming pared 6 bases from V and 1 base from J, leaving 12 bases between. CDR3 bases: TGTGCCAGCAGACCCTTGACAGGGAACACTGAAGCTTTCTTT. Translation: CASRPLTGNTEAFF. The full variable domain, with the rest looked up from reference TRBV7-9 and TRBJ1-1, is DTGVSQNPRHKITKRGQNVTFRCDPISEHNRLYWYRQTLGQGPEFLTYFQNEAQLEKSRLLSDRFSAERPKGSFSTLEIQRTEQGDSAMYLCASRPLTGNTEAFFGQGTRLTVV.

The chain recombines TRBV6-1 with TRBJ1-2, with TRBD1 identical over 7 bases. CDR3 length: 14 residues. The junction had 0 bases not matched to a gene; V was cut back by 0 bases and J by 2 bases. CDR1 and CDR2 from the germline V gene are MNHNS and SASEGT. In DNA form, the CDR3 reads TGTGCCAGCAGTGAAGCGGGACAGAACTATGGCTACACCTTC. It specifies CASSEAGQNYGYTF.

The chain couples TRBV4-3 to TRBJ1-2; 9 nucleotides agree with TRBD1. Per germline, CDR1 LGHNA and CDR2 YSLEER. The CDR3 is made up of 17 amino acids. Trimming cost V 0 bases and J 0 bases; bases outside gene matches: 5. CDR3 in DNA: TGCGCCAGCAGCCAAGATCGGGACAGGGCCTCTAACTATGGCTACACCTTC. Amino acid sequence: CASSQDRDRASNYGYTF.

The V and J genes are TRBV30 and TRBJ2-7; 13 bases fit TRBD2. J gave up 2 bases and V 0 bases, and 1 base lay outside the gene matches. The CDR3 runs 15 residues. Germline CDR1 and CDR2: GTSNPN and SVGIG (reference sequence). The CDR3 spells CAWSVGLAGPYEQYF. The CDR3 nucleotides read TGTGCCTGGAGTGTGGGACTAGCGGGGCCCTACGAGCAGTACTTC. Full variable domain (outside the CDR3, taken from reference TRBV30 and TRBJ2-7): SQTIHQWPATLVQPVGSPLSLECTVEGTSNPNLYWYRQAAGRGLQLLFYSVGIGQISSEVPQNLSASRPQDRQFILSSKKLLLSDSGFYLCAWSVGLAGPYEQYFGPGTRLTVT.

This chain joins TRBV18 and TRBJ2-7, with no clear D. Per germline, CDR1 KGHSH and CDR2 LQKENI. The CDR3 loop spans 13 amino acids. Trimming removed 3 bases at V and 0 bases at J, with 6 bases between. The CDR3 sequence: CASSPPSSYEQYF. The CDR3, as DNA: TGTGCCAGCTCACCCCCCAGCTCCTACGAGCAGTACTTC.

The V gene is TRBV5-4, the J gene TRBJ2-3; 9 bases fit TRBD2. CDR3 length: 16 amino acids. The germline CDR1 and CDR2 sequences are SGHNT and YYREEE (reference sequence). With 2 bases clipped from V and 0 bases from J, the junction kept 4 bases outside the gene matches. CDR3 residues: CASSFARGGSTDTQYF. The DNA for the CDR3 is TGTGCCAGCAGCTTTGCGCGGGGGGGAAGCACAGATACGCAGTATTTT. The full variable domain, its missing parts supplied by reference TRBV5-4 and TRBJ2-3, is ETGVTQSPTHLIKTRGQQVTLRCSSQSGHNTVSWYQQALGQGPQFIFQYYREEENGRGNFPPRFSGLQFPNYSSELNVNALELDDSALYLCASSFARGGSTDTQYFGPGTRLTVL.